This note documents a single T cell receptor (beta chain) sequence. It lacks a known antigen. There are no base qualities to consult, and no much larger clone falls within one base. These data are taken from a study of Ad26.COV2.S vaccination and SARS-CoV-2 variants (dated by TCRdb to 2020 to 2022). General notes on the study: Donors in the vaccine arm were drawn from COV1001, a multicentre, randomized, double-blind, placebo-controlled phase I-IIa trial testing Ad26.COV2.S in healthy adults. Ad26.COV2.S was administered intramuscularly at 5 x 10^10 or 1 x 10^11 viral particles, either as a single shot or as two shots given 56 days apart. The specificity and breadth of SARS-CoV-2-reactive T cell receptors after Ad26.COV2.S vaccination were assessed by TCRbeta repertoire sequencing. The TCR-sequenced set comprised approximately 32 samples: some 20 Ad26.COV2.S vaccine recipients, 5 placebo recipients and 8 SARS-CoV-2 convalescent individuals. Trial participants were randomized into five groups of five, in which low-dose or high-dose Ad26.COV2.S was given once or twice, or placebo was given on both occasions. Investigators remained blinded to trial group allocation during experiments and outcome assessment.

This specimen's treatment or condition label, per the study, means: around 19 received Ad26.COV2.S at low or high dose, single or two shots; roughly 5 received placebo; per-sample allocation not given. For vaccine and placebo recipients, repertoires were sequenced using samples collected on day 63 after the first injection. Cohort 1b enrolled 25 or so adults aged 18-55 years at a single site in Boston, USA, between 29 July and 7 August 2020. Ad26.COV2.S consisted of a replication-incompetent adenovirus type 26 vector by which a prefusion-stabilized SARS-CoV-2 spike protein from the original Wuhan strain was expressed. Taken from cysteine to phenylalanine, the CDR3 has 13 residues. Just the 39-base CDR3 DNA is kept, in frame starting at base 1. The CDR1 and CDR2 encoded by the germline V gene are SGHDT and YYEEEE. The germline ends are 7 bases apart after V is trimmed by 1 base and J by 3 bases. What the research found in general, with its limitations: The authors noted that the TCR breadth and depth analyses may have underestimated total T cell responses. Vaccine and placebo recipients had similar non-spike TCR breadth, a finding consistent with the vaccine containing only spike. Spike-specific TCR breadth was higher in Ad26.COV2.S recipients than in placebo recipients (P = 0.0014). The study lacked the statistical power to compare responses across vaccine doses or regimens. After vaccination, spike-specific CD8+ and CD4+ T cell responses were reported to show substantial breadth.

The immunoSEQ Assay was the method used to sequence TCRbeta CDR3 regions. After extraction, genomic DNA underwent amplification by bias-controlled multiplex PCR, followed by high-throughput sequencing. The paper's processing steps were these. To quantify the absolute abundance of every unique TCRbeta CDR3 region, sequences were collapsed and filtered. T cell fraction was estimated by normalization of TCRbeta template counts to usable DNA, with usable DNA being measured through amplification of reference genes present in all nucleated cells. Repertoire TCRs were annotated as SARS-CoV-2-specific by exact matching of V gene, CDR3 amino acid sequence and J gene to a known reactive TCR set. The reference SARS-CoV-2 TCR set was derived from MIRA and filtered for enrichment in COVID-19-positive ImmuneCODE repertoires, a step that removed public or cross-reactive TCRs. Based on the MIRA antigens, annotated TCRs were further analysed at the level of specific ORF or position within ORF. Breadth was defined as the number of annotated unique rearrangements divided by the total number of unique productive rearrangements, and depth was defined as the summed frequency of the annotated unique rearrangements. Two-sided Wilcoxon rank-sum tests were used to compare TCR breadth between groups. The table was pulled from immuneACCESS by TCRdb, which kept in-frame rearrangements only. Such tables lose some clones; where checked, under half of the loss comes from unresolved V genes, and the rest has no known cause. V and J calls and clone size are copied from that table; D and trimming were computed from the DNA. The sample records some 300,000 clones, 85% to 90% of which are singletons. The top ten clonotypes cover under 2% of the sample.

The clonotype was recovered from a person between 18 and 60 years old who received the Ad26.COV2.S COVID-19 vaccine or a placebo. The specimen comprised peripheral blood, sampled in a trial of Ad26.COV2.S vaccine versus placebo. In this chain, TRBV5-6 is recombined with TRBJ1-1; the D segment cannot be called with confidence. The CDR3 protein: CASSLWGDTEAFF. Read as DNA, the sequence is TGTGCCAGCAGCTTGTGGGGAGACACTGAAGCTTTCTTT.